Sequencing of this T cell receptor (beta chain) was carried out in a study of beta chain features in type 1 diabetes. Overall study results and limits: Within each of all four CD4+ subsets, Type 1 diabetes patients had TCRB CDR3s that were moderately but significantly shorter.

As every portion of the isolated RNA was reverse transcribed, the sequencing read expressed TCRB transcripts. This table comes from immunoSEQ multiplex PCR, and its TCRdb copy is limited to in-frame clones, with some not included. The table records a few hundred thousand clones, 10% to 15% of them present only once. This clone was recorded a few times. No antigen is known for it. Sequenced sample: naive CD4+ T cells from blood. The source is a woman younger than 35 with type 1 diabetes.

CDR3 bases: TGTGCCAGCAGCCGGTACACAGATACGCAGTATTTT. Translating it yields CASSRYTDTQYF. V and J are TRBV11-2 and TRBJ2-3; D remains unclear. Germline CDR1 reads SGHAT; CDR2 reads FQNNGV. CDR3 length: 12 amino acids. Trimming removed 5 bases from V and 2 bases from J, with 5 bases in between.